This paragraph reports one T cell receptor (beta chain). The antigen remains undetermined. This entry is derived from a study of vaccination and CD4 T cells after COVID-19. Background on the study: As a positive control, some control cultures were given a CEFX pool, while others were given an HIV-1 Nef pool or no peptide.

The germline gives CDR1 SGHDT, CDR2 YYEEEE. This CDR3 has 17 residues. V gave up 0 bases and J gave up 0 bases, with 10 bases separating them. The Oncomine TCR Beta short-read assay sequenced DNA from cultured CD4+ T cells. Cultures of CD4+ T cells served as the source for extracting genomic DNA. One entry per CDR3 protein results from TCRdb running MiXCR on the PCR reads. The data hold around 20,000 distinct CDR3 sequences, with 51% observed a single time. The sample's treatment: approximately 10-day PBMC culture with coronavirus spike peptide pools or control peptides (ViraFEST assay). The source is a human donor who had recovered from COVID-19. Sample: CD4+ T cells from blood, cultured in vitro, taken before SARS-CoV-2 vaccination. The genes are TRBV5-6 and TRBJ2-6; D ambiguous. For the CDR3, the DNA is TGTGCCAGCAGCTTGGATGCCAGGATCTCTGGGGCCAACGTCCTGACTTTC. It specifies CASSLDARISGANVLTF.